These T cell receptor beta chains were read from a single sample in a study of T cells after yellow fever vaccination. TCRdb re-called the 5' RACE reads through MiXCR, storing one row per CDR3 protein. This table holds 550,000 to 750,000 distinct CDR3 sequences, approximately 12% found once. The sample consisted of PBMCs, taken on the day of the yellow fever booster vaccination. Source of these receptors: a young man who received the YFV17D yellow fever vaccine. The CDR3 runs from the conserved cysteine through the conserved F or W. Each record gives: CDR3 protein, CDR3 DNA, D gene, J gene, V gene, clone size. A D gene is named only where the DNA matches it firmly. Clone size, where shown, is once, few, many, or a class for clones that have expanded.

CASGVPGVEQYF,TGTGCCAGCGGCGTACCAGGGGTCGAGCAGTACTTC,-,TRBJ2-7,TRBV2,few
CASSFFDRTPNEQYF,TGCGCCAGCAGCTTTTTTGACCGAACGCCAAACGAGCAGTACTTC,-,TRBJ2-7,TRBV5-1,-
CSVARTSGKETQYF,TGCAGCGTTGCCCGAACTTCGGGGAAAGAGACCCAGTACTTC,-,TRBJ2-5,TRBV29-1,-
CASSFSVGSYEQYF,TGCGCCAGCAGCTTCAGCGTGGGGTCCTACGAGCAGTACTTC,-,TRBJ2-7,TRBV5-1,few
CASSVGYQETQYF,TGTGCCAGCAGCGTCGGGTACCAAGAGACCCAGTACTTC,-,TRBJ2-5,TRBV9,few
CASTGTGGHYGYTF,TGTGCCAGCACCGGTACAGGGGGCCACTATGGCTACACCTTC,TRBD1,TRBJ1-2,TRBV7-9,-
CASSRIGQIQETQYF,TGTGCCAGCAGCCGAATAGGACAAATCCAAGAGACCCAGTACTTC,-,TRBJ2-5,TRBV14,-
CASGTGEHYEQYF,TGTGCCAGCGGGACAGGGGAACACTACGAGCAGTACTTC,TRBD1,TRBJ2-7,TRBV6-1,-
CASNPGALGRETQYF,TGTGCCAGCAACCCAGGCGCCCTCGGGAGGGAGACCCAGTACTTC,TRBD2,TRBJ2-5,TRBV28,few
CASSPSGGLGGEFF,TGTGCCAGCAGCCCTTCAGGGGGACTAGGCGGGGAGTTCTTC,-,TRBJ2-1,TRBV12-3/TRBV12-4,-
CASSQPGLAGIDTQYF,TGTGCCAGCAGCCAACCGGGACTAGCGGGAATAGATACGCAGTATTTT,TRBD2,TRBJ2-3,TRBV7-2,many
CASSEGGSRDTQYF,TGCGCCAGCAGTGAGGGGGGCAGCAGGGATACGCAGTATTTT,-,TRBJ2-3,TRBV10-1,-
CASSPGQGLIF,TGTGCCAGCTCACCGGGACAGGGGCTTATCTTC,TRBD1,TRBJ2-1,TRBV18,few
CASSFLRKEGTQYF,TGTGCCAGCAGTTTCCTAAGGAAAGAGGGGACCCAGTACTTC,-,TRBJ2-5,TRBV25-1,-
CASRRQGGEKLFF,TGCGCCAGCAGACGGCAGGGAGGCGAAAAACTGTTTTTT,-,TRBJ1-4,TRBV5-1,few
CASSLETKNIQYF,TGTGCCTCGTCCCTGGAAACCAAAAACATTCAGTACTTC,-,TRBJ2-4,TRBV19,many
CASSPGLATDVNEQYF,TGTGCCAGCAGCCCGGGACTAGCGACGGATGTAAACGAGCAGTACTTC,TRBD2,TRBJ2-7,TRBV6-2/TRBV6-3,few
CASSPDVQGGDTQYF,TGTGCCAGCTCACCAGATGTGCAAGGGGGAGATACGCAGTATTTT,-,TRBJ2-3,TRBV18,few
CASSIRTGPDEQYF,TGTGCCAGTAGTATTAGAACAGGACCCGACGAGCAGTACTTC,-,TRBJ2-7,TRBV19,few